This record concerns one TCR beta chain sequence. Its target antigen remains unknown. Base qualities were left out, and no much larger clone turns up one base away. This specimen comes from a study of OX40 agonist ivuxolimab in advanced cancers. Looking at the study overall: Ivuxolimab was a fully human IgG2 agonistic monoclonal antibody targeting the costimulatory receptor OX40 (CD134). Intravenous ivuxolimab was administered to patients every 2 weeks at six dose levels: 0.01, 0.1, 0.3, 1.5, 3 and 10 mg/kg. Among the approximately 54 dose-escalation patients, approximately 20 had hepatocellular carcinoma, roughly 15 melanoma, 9 renal cell carcinoma and 9 head and neck cancer. In the dose-escalation cohort, roughly 82% of patients were male, and the mean age was around 60 years with a range of about 20 to 79. Patients were allowed to have had prior anti-PD-1, anti-PD-L1 or anti-CTLA-4 therapy, and 30% to 40% of the dose-escalation patients had been treated with checkpoint inhibitors. Partial responses occurred in three dose-escalation patients, of whom one had hepatocellular carcinoma and two had cutaneous melanoma. The purpose of peripheral TCRbeta sequencing was to test whether ivuxolimab changed TCR sequence diversity and led to clonal T-cell expansion. The paper describes the monotherapy dose-escalation part (N of about 54 patients) of the phase I trial of ivuxolimab.

For sequencing of the TCRbeta CDR3 region, genomic DNA was extracted from the sorted cells. TCRbeta CDR3 regions were sequenced using the immunoSEQ Assay. The immuneACCESS repertoire file appears here via TCRdb, limited to in-frame rearrangements. These files lack a portion of the clones; in checked studies, under half of the deficit traces to unresolved V genes, and the cause of the others is not known. This sample holds around 43,000 clones; around 89% were observed only once. Around 16% of the sample goes to the ten largest clones. The trial excluded patients who had a history of autoimmune disease or who were on systemic immunosuppression. Peripheral blood for TCR sequencing was collected from all dose cohorts at baseline, on cycle 4 day 1, and on cycle 7 day 1. The samples were drawn from a first-in-human, open-label, multicenter phase I dose-escalation trial of ivuxolimab. The trial enrolled adults with locally advanced or metastatic head and neck squamous cell, hepatocellular, melanoma or renal cell carcinoma. Before TCR sequencing, CD4+ and CD8+ T cells were separately sorted from peripheral blood.

Overall results and qualifications from the work: On average, CD8+ T cells showed more expanded clones than CD4+ T cells after ivuxolimab. At doses of 0.1 to 3.0 mg/kg, clonal expansion of both CD4+ and CD8+ T cells in blood was seen between baseline and week 6. Low levels of normalized T-cell clonal expansion were also seen in some patients who did not respond. The antigen specificity of the peripheral T cells that underwent clonal expansion was not determined. In the 0.1-3.0 mg/kg groups, partial responders were among the patients with the lowest normalized peripheral clonal expansion, particularly in CD8+ T cells.

The CDR3, cysteine through phenylalanine, is 18 amino acids long. The entry retains the CDR3 DNA only, 54 bases that are in frame from base 1. V has 1 base trimmed and J has 2 bases trimmed; junction bases matching no gene number 7. CDR1 LGHNA and CDR2 YNFKEQ were looked up in the germline V gene. Here the sequenced sample was CD4+ or CD8+ T cells sorted from blood, taken in a trial of the OX40 agonist ivuxolimab. The receptor chain draws on TRBV4-2 and TRBJ2-5; 13 central nucleotides agree with TRBD2. The sequence was collected from an adult with an advanced solid tumor such as melanoma, head and neck, liver or kidney cancer. The CDR3 region reads CASSQGTQLAGGQETQYF. The DNA is TGTGCCAGCAGCCAAGGTACTCAACTAGCGGGAGGGCAAGAGACCCAGTACTTC.